A selection of T cell receptor beta chains follows, all from one sample in a study of T cells in Graves' hyperthyroidism and ophthalmopathy. TCRdb re-analysed the multiplex PCR reads in MiXCR, keeping a single row per CDR3 protein. The table records 200,000 to 300,000 distinct CDR3 sequences, almost 25% of them present only once. The sample was blood. These receptors all stem from a woman between 40 and 55 years old with Graves' ophthalmopathy. The CDR3 runs from the conserved cysteine through the conserved F or W. The D gene is left open where the match is weak. Where a row states a size, it is once, few, many or the class of an expanded clone; other rows omit it.

D gene	V gene	clone size	J gene	CDR3 DNA	CDR3 protein
.	TRBV6-5	many	TRBJ2-7	TGTGCCAGCAGTTACTCCCTTCAGGGTCAGGCGATAGGAGAGCAGTACTTC	CASSYSLQGQAIGEQYF
TRBD1	TRBV20-1	many	TRBJ1-1	TGCAGTGCTAGAGCCGGGACAGGGGGTAGCACTGAAGCTTTCTTT	CSARAGTGGSTEAFF
TRBD1	TRBV28	.	TRBJ1-1	TGTGCCAGCAGCAAACCGGGACAGGGGACTGAAGCTTTCTTT	CASSKPGQGTEAFF
TRBD2	TRBV20-1	many	TRBJ2-2	TGCAGTGCTAGCGGGAGGGATGCCGGGGAGCTGTTTTTT	CSASGRDAGELFF
.	TRBV6-1	few	TRBJ2-5	TGTGCCAGCAGTGAAGTGGAGGGTCAAGAGACCCAGTACTTC	CASSEVEGQETQYF
.	TRBV7-8	many	TRBJ1-3	TGTGCCAGCAGCTTAGCGGGCCCAGGGCGGTTCTCTGGAAACACCATATATTTT	CASSLAGPGRFSGNTIYF
.	TRBV10-3	.	TRBJ2-7	TGTGCCATCAGTGAGGTCGGGGTCTCCTACGAGCAGTACTTC	CAISEVGVSYEQYF
TRBD1	TRBV12-3/TRBV12-4	.	TRBJ2-7	TGTGCCAGCTCCCAGGGGGTTATCTACGAGCAGTACTTC	CASSQGVIYEQYF
.	TRBV10-3	.	TRBJ2-2	TGTGCCATCAGTTGGAATTTACTGGCGATAAACACCGGGGAGCTGTTTTTT	CAISWNLLAINTGELFF
.	TRBV7-8	many	TRBJ1-6	TGTGCCAGCAGCTTAGGCGTCCGCTCAAGCTCCTATAATTCACCCCTCCACTTT	CASSLGVRSSSYNSPLHF
TRBD1	TRBV11-2	many	TRBJ2-3	TGTGCCAGCAGCTTAGGTTTCGGGACAGCCACAGATACGCAGTATTTT	CASSLGFGTATDTQYF
TRBD1	TRBV9	many	TRBJ2-5	TGTGCCAGCAGCTATGGGACAGGGCAGGAGACCCAGTACTTC	CASSYGTGQETQYF
.	TRBV5-1	many	TRBJ2-7	TGCGCCAGCAGCTCAAGCGGTATCTCCTACGAGCAGTACTTC	CASSSSGISYEQYF
TRBD2	TRBV5-1	many	TRBJ2-5	TGCGCCAGCAGCCCTAGCGGGGAGACCCAGTACTTC	CASSPSGETQYF
.	TRBV12-3/TRBV12-4	many	TRBJ2-7	TGTGCCAGCAGTTTATTGGTCGGGACCTACGAGCAGTACTTC	CASSLLVGTYEQYF
.	TRBV24-1	many	TRBJ2-2	TGTGCCACCAGTTCGGGCACCGGGGAGCTGTTTTTT	CATSSGTGELFF
.	TRBV12-3/TRBV12-4	many	TRBJ2-7	TGTGCCAGCAGCCTCCTGCGCAACTCCTACGAGCAGTACTTC	CASSLLRNSYEQYF
.	TRBV27	many	TRBJ2-7	TGTGCCAGCAGTTGGGCCCCGGGGGGCGACGAGCAGTACTTC	CASSWAPGGDEQYF
.	TRBV2	many	TRBJ2-5	TGTGCCAGCAGTAGAGGGGGGGCGCGGGAGACCCAGTACTTC	CASSRGGARETQYF
TRBD2	TRBV28	many	TRBJ2-5	TGTGCCAGCAGTTCGGGACTAGCGGGAGGGGGAGGGGAGACCCAGTACTTC	CASSSGLAGGGGETQYF
.	TRBV7-2	many	TRBJ2-3	TGTGCCAGCAGCTTAGCGCGGAGCACAGATACGCAGTATTTT	CASSLARSTDTQYF
TRBD1	TRBV6-5	many	TRBJ1-1	TGTGCCAGCAGTTACCTGGGACAGAAGAACACTGAAGCTTTCTTT	CASSYLGQKNTEAFF
.	TRBV6-2/TRBV6-3	many	TRBJ1-2	TGTGCCAGCAGGACAAACAGGGCCCGCTATGGCTACACCTTC	CASRTNRARYGYTF
.	TRBV5-1	many	TRBJ2-7	TGCGCCAGCAGCTTGGCCGCCCAAACCGGGGAGCAGTACTTC	CASSLAAQTGEQYF
.	TRBV29-1	many	TRBJ2-7	TGCAGCGTTGAAGAAGACAATTCCTACGAGCAGTACTTC	CSVEEDNSYEQYF
.	TRBV19	.	TRBJ1-1	TGTGCCAGTACCTTCGGACAGAGTTTGAACACTGAAGCTTTCTTT	CASTFGQSLNTEAFF
TRBD1	TRBV15	many	TRBJ2-5	TGTGCCACCAGCAGATTCCGGACAGGCAACCAAGAGACCCAGTACTTC	CATSRFRTGNQETQYF
TRBD1	TRBV6-4	many	TRBJ2-7	TGTGCCAGCAGTACCTCCCCGGGACAGGGGGTCCCGAGCTCCTACGAGCAGTACTTC	CASSTSPGQGVPSSYEQYF
.	TRBV7-9	.	TRBJ2-7	TGTGCCAGCAGCAACTCGGGTGATGGCGAGCAGTACTTC	CASSNSGDGEQYF
TRBD1	TRBV7-6	many	TRBJ2-5	TGTGCCAGCAGCCGGGGACAGGTAGATATGGAGACCCAGTACTTC	CASSRGQVDMETQYF
.	TRBV19	many	TRBJ2-6	TGTGTCTCATCAGGGGGGTCGGTCGGGGCCAACGTCCTGACTTTC	CVSSGGSVGANVLTF
TRBD2	TRBV20-1	many	TRBJ2-7	TGCAGTGCTAGAGATGGTCTAGCGGGTACCTACGAGCAGTACTTC	CSARDGLAGTYEQYF